This T cell receptor (beta chain) was retrieved from a study of T cell responses to AZD1222 COVID-19 vaccine. Assay: immunoSEQ multiplex PCR; the TCRdb copy retains only in-frame clones and omits some. Among fewer than 150,000 clones listed, around 89% were seen once. The V and J ends lost 0 bases and 2 bases, in that order; junction bases with no gene match: 0. CDR1 and CDR2 (germline): SGHRS, YFSETQ. This CDR3 contains 14 residues. This TCR was sampled from an adult who received the AZD1222 COVID-19 vaccine. The source was peripheral blood, collected 28 days after the second AZD1222 dose. V and J are TRBV5-1 and TRBJ2-7; TRBD2 matches 9 bases. In nucleotides, the CDR3 is TGCGCCAGCAGCTTGGCTAGCGGGACCTACGAGCAGTACTTC. Its translation is CASSLASGTYEQYF.